The clone carrying this T cell receptor (beta chain) was counted many times. V was pared by 1 base and J by 0 bases, with 6 bases of the junction left unmatched. The CDR3 is 16 residues long. Germline loops: CDR1 MNHNS, CDR2 SASEGT. This sample was taken from a study of T cell repertoires in cytomegalovirus infection. TCRdb reprocessed the reads with MiXCR, giving one entry per CDR3 protein. The sample records approximately 490,000 distinct CDR3 sequences, 11% being singletons. Source material: PBMCs. V usage is TRBV6-1 and J usage is TRBJ2-7; 7 bases align to TRBD2. The source is a human donor in good health (CMV status not recorded). Some clones in this sample may be carry-over from other donors' samples. DNA of the CDR3: TGTGCCAGCAGTGAAGAAGGGACTACCTTCTCCTACGAGCAGTACTTC. Its translation is CASSEEGTTFSYEQYF.